This paragraph reports one T cell receptor (beta chain). Antigen specificity is unknown. The data were taken from a study of PD-1 blockade in classical Hodgkin lymphoma. Study results and caveats: Complete responders' baseline diversity resembled that of newly diagnosed patients.

The CDR3 loop spans 16 amino acids. Trimming left V 4 bases short and J 0 bases short, with 12 bases between. The germline gives CDR1 MNHEY, CDR2 SMNVEV (reference sequence). TCRdb's table, derived via immunoSEQ multiplex PCR, lists solely in-frame clones and lacks some. The sample carries several thousand clones, roughly 60% recorded once. This sample's time point: cycle 4 day 1 (C4D1), after less than 7 weeks of nivolumab. Every single patient, without exception, relapsed after autologous stem cell transplantation, and brentuximab vedotin exposure varied. PBMCs were thawed, and CD8+ T cells were then isolated from them by magnetic negative selection.

The origin of this receptor is a human donor with classical Hodgkin lymphoma. The material sequenced was CD8+ T cells from blood, taken before the fourth cycle of nivolumab. The chain has TRBV27 and TRBJ2-2; the D gene is possibly TRBD1 (5 bases). The CDR3 nucleotides are TGTGCCAGCAGTTCAAGACAGACGGCGAACACCGGGGAGCTGTTTTTT. It specifies CASSSRQTANTGELFF.